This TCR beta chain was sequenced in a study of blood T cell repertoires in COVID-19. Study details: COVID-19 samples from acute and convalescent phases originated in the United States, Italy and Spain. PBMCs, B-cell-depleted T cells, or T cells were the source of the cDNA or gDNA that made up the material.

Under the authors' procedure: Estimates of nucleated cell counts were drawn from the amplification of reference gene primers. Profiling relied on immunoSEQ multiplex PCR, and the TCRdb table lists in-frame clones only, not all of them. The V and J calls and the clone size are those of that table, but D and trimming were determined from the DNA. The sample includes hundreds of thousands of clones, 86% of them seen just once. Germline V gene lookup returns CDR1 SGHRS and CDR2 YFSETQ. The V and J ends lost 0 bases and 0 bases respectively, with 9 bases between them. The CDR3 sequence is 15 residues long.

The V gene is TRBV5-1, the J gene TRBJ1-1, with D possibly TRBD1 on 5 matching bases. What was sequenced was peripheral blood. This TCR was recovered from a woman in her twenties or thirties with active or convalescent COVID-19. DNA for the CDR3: TGCGCCAGCAGCTTGGCAGGGTCGGTGAACACTGAAGCTTTCTTT. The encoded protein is CASSLAGSVNTEAFF.